What follows are 17 T cell receptor beta chains derived from one specimen sequenced in a study of Graves' ophthalmopathy and Graves' hyperthyroidism. Investigators amplified TCR beta CDR3 regions from RNA transcripts. Second-round multiplex PCR came after first-round RT-PCR with HTBI primers. TCRdb ran MiXCR on the multiplex PCR reads and lists one entry per CDR3 protein. The sample shows fewer than 650,000 distinct CDR3 sequences, about a fifth of them seen only once. Material: peripheral blood. The source is a woman younger than 30 with stable Graves' hyperthyroidism. Some clones in this sample may be carry-over from other donors' samples.

Here the CDR3 DNA reads TGTGCCAGTAGTATAGTTCTAGCGGGACAAGAGACCCAGTACTTC. This sequence encodes CASSIVLAGQETQYF. This chain connects TRBV19 to TRBJ2-5; 9 bases align to TRBD2. Germline V CDR1 and CDR2: LNHDA, SQIVND (reference sequence). The CDR3 loop spans 15 amino acids. With V trimmed by 1 base and J by 2 bases, 2 bases remained unmatched.

This clonotype turned up a few times. The J gene is TRBJ2-5, the V gene TRBV29-1; TRBD1 aligns across 9 bases. V gave up 6 bases and J gave up 5 bases; unmatched junction bases: 13. Germline lookup yields CDR1 SQVTM and CDR2 ANQGSEA. The CDR3 totals 15 residues. CDR3 residues: CSVMGTGLNPETQYF. For the CDR3, the DNA is TGCAGCGTGATGGGGACAGGGCTTAATCCGGAGACCCAGTACTTC.

This clonotype was seen at least ten times. The chain recombines TRBV4-1 with TRBJ2-2; no clear D gene. The CDR3 covers 14 residues. CDR1 MGHRA and CDR2 YSYEKL come from the germline V gene. V gave up 1 base and J gave up 6 bases, with 9 bases separating them. The CDR3 reads CASSQVWVPGELFF. The CDR3 bases are TGCGCCAGCAGCCAAGTTTGGGTTCCCGGGGAGCTGTTTTTT.

The chain has TRBV28 and TRBJ1-1, with 11 positions matching TRBD1. Germline trimming cut 7 bases from V and 5 bases from J; bases unmatched to any gene: 3. This CDR3 spans 13 amino acids. The germline CDR1 and CDR2 sequences are MDHEN and SYDVKM. In DNA form, the CDR3 reads TGTGCCAGCAAGCGGGACAGGGGGACTGAAGCTTTCTTT. Translating it yields CASKRDRGTEAFF.

This clonotype was detected many times. This rearrangement joins TRBV2 to TRBJ2-5; no reliable D call. Germline CDR1 SNHLY, CDR2 FYNNEI. This CDR3 comprises 12 residues. Between the trimmed V and J ends, which lost 2 bases and 4 bases, there was a span of 5 bases. In nucleotides, the CDR3 is TGTGCCAGCAGTGAAAGTAGAGAGACCCAGTACTTC. This codes for CASSESRETQYF.

This clonotype was recorded at least ten times. CDR3 DNA sequence: TGCAGTGCTAGGCTCGGAGGTACCCAAGAGACCCAGTACTTC. Its protein product is CSARLGGTQETQYF. The genes are TRBV20-1 and TRBJ2-5, with D maybe TRBD2 (5 bases). Trimming stripped 3 bases from V and 1 base from J, with 12 bases between. The CDR3 has 14 amino acids. CDR1 DFQATT and CDR2 SNEGSKA come from the germline V gene (reference sequence).

This clonotype was detected ten times or more. The chain couples TRBV6-5 to TRBJ2-5; possible D gene TRBD2, 6 bases. Trimming removed 4 bases at V and 10 bases at J, with 16 bases between. Germline V gene data show CDR1 as MNHEY and CDR2 as SVGAGI. There are 13 residues in the CDR3. CDR3 loop: CASSSPSEEGQYF. DNA for the CDR3: TGTGCCAGCAGTTCCCCCTCAGAGGAGGGCCAGTACTTC.

The chain employs TRBV5-1 and TRBJ2-7; 14 nucleotides match TRBD2. Germline trimming cut 2 bases from V and 2 bases from J; bases unmatched to any gene: 12. The CDR3 has 19 residues. Per germline, CDR1 SGHRS and CDR2 YFSETQ. Here the CDR3 reads CASSFPGTSGGQPPYEQYF. The CDR3 DNA is TGCGCCAGCAGCTTCCCCGGGACTAGCGGGGGCCAACCTCCCTACGAGCAGTACTTC.

In its sample, this clonotype was seen many times. This sequence joins TRBV29-1 and TRBJ2-5, with D perhaps matching TRBD2 (5 bases). Trimming left V 3 bases short and J 3 bases short, with 8 bases between. The germline gives CDR1 SQVTM, CDR2 ANQGSEA. The CDR3 is 12 amino acids. CDR3 in amino acids: CSVDPGEETQYF. Written as DNA, the CDR3 is TGCAGCGTTGACCCCGGGGAAGAGACCCAGTACTTC.

This clonotype was detected many times. The rearrangement uses TRBV19 and TRBJ1-5, with no clear D. CDR3 length: 14 amino acids. CDR1 and CDR2 (germline): LNHDA, SQIVND (reference sequence). With 3 bases removed from V and 4 bases from J, the gap between germline ends came to 10 bases. CDR3 loop: CASSIGPRNQPQHF. Written as DNA, the CDR3 is TGTGCCAGTAGTATCGGGCCAAGAAATCAGCCCCAGCATTTT.

In this sample, this clonotype turned up many times. The J gene is TRBJ2-7, the V gene TRBV12-3 or TRBV12-4, with 10 positions matching TRBD2. J was trimmed by 4 bases and V by 6 bases; bases with no gene match: 15. The CDR3 loop spans 17 amino acids. The CDR3 DNA reads TGTGCCAGCAGCTCCCGGAAATCTAGCGGGAGCGGATACGAGCAGTACTTC. Its translation: CASSSRKSSGSGYEQYF.

With respect to this clonotype: A much larger clone lies a single base off, so this may be a read error. The J gene is TRBJ2-5, the V gene TRBV11-2; the D gene is possibly TRBD1 (6 bases). Germline CDR1 and CDR2: SGHAT and FQNNGV. The CDR3 has 15 residues. CDR3 sequence reads: CASSIDRSGVETKYF. CDR3 coding DNA: TGTGCCAGCAGCATAGACAGGTCTGGGGTAGAGACCAAGTACTTC.

Note on this clonotype: A much larger clone is a single base away; this may be a read error. This sequence joins TRBV20-1 and TRBJ1-5; unclear D gene. The CDR3 is made up of 14 amino acids. The germline CDR1 and CDR2 sequences are DFQATT and SNEGSKA (reference sequence). As DNA, the CDR3 is TGCAGTGCTAGAAAGGAGACCGACAATCAGCCCCATCATTTT. Its protein is CSARKETDNQPHHF.

At least ten counts were recorded for this clonotype. This chain uses TRBV6-5 with TRBJ2-3; D is unclear. The CDR3 consists of 14 residues. Trimming left V 0 bases short and J 0 bases short, with 4 bases between. Germline CDR1 and CDR2: MNHEY and SVGAGI. The CDR3 DNA is TGTGCCAGCAGTTACTCCCGCAGCACAGATACGCAGTATTTT. Protein product: CASSYSRSTDTQYF.

This sequence joins TRBV12-3 or TRBV12-4 and TRBJ1-2; no clear D gene. The CDR3 extends over 15 amino acids. Trimming removed 6 bases at V and 3 bases at J, with 17 bases between. CDR3 bases: TGTGCCAGCAGGCACGAATACAGAAGGGACTATGGCTACACCTTC. Encoded protein: CASRHEYRRDYGYTF.

This clonotype came up many times. The V and J genes are TRBV30 and TRBJ2-7, with D possibly called TRBD1 or TRBD2 (5 bases each). The V gene's germline CDR1 is GTSNPN and CDR2 SVGIG (reference sequence). The length of the CDR3 is 14 residues. V lost 0 bases to trimming and J lost 2 bases, with 11 bases between them. The CDR3 here is CAWSVHGGAYEQYF. Written as DNA, the CDR3 is TGTGCCTGGAGTGTACATGGGGGTGCCTACGAGCAGTACTTC. The whole variable domain, remainder taken from reference TRBV30 and TRBJ2-7, is SQTIHQWPATLVQPVGSPLSLECTVEGTSNPNLYWYRQAAGRGLQLLFYSVGIGQISSEVPQNLSASRPQDRQFILSSKKLLLSDSGFYLCAWSVHGGAYEQYFGPGTRLTVT.

The table lists this clonotype with many counts. The V and J genes are TRBV20-1 and TRBJ2-7; no reliable D call. Germline CDR1 is DFQATT and CDR2 is SNEGSKA (reference sequence). The V end was cut by 3 bases, the J end by 7 bases, with 7 bases between. The CDR3 spans 10 residues. The DNA for the CDR3 is TGCAGTGCTAGCAAAGAAGAGCAGTACTTC. Residues: CSASKEEQYF.